Each of the 19 T cell receptor beta chains below was sequenced from the same sample in a study of T and B cells in COVID-19 patients. From blood, roughly 220-550 ng of genomic DNA served as TRB template. BIOMED2 TRB-A/B primer pools were used in multiplex TRB PCR. MiXCR, run by TCRdb on the multiplex PCR reads, gives a single entry per CDR3 protein. The repertoire holds 20,000 to 25,000 distinct CDR3 sequences, 30% to 35% seen once, with about 2.2% in the top ten. Specimen: blood. Receptor source: a human donor who had recovered from COVID-19.

About this clonotype itself: The junction differs from germline at one of its ends, possibly a read error. The rearrangement joins TRBV5-5 to TRBJ2-7; perhaps TRBD2 as D (6 bases). CDR1 SGHKS and CDR2 YYEKEE come from the germline V gene (reference sequence). This CDR3 is 13 amino acids long. CDR3 DNA sequence: TGTGTCAGCAGCCCGGGACTCGCCTACGAGCAGTACTTC. This sequence encodes CVSSPGLAYEQYF.

The CDR3 DNA is TGTGCCACCAGCAGAGGCTACACTGAAGCTTTCTTT. Protein product: CATSRGYTEAFF. The chain carries TRBV15 and TRBJ1-1, with D uncertain. Germline V lookup: CDR1 LNHNV, CDR2 YYDKDF (reference sequence). The CDR3 loop spans 12 amino acids. Trimming took off 1 base at V and 3 bases at J, with 3 bases between the two ends.

This clonotype was counted once. The chain recombines TRBV5-4 with TRBJ2-3; possibly TRBD1 or TRBD2 for D (5 bases each). The CDR3 is 13 residues long. Deletions cut 4 bases from V and 1 base from J, with 7 bases between. Per the germline V gene, CDR1 is SGHNT and CDR2 is YYREEE (reference sequence). The CDR3 spells CASSQGRTDTQYF. The DNA of the CDR3 is TGTGCCAGCAGCCAGGGACGCACAGATACGCAGTATTTT.

The CDR3 region has the DNA TGCAGTGTCTATGGGACAGGGGGCGATGAGCAGTTCTTC. Its translation is CSVYGTGGDEQFF. The chain uses TRBV20-1 and TRBJ2-1; 12 positions match TRBD1. Germline CDR1 and CDR2: DFQATT and SNEGSKA (reference sequence). The CDR3 covers 13 residues. Losses at the gene ends were 7 bases for V and 8 bases for J; bases not matched to a gene: 6.

The chain carries TRBV20-1 and TRBJ1-6; TRBD1 might be the D (5 bases). V lost 6 bases and J lost 9, with 12 bases in between. Germline CDR1 DFQATT, CDR2 SNEGSKA (reference sequence). CDR3 length equals 12 residues. The CDR3 sequence is CSAPRGSSPLHF. For the CDR3, the DNA is TGCAGTGCCCCCCGGGGCTCTTCACCCCTCCACTTT.

The chain combines TRBV6-6 with TRBJ2-7; D may match TRBD1 or TRBD2 (5 bases each). V was trimmed by 5 bases and J by 6 bases, leaving 17 bases between them. The V gene's germline CDR1 is MNHNY and CDR2 SVGAGI (reference sequence). The CDR3 runs 14 residues. CDR3 region: CASSEPGPSREQYF. Here the CDR3 DNA reads TGTGCCAGCAGTGAACCGGGGCCCAGCCGCGAGCAGTACTTC.

A note on this clonotype: The junction does not match germline at one end; this may be a read error. The rearrangement links TRBV19 to TRBJ1-1, with 8 bases that match TRBD1. CDR3 length equals 15 residues. CDR1 is LNHDA and CDR2 is SQIVND in the germline V gene (reference sequence). DNA of the CDR3: TGTGCCAGTCACCAGGGGGCTGGAGGGAACACTAAAGCTTTCTTT. Protein: CASHQGAGGNTKAFF.

The rearrangement joins TRBV6-5 to TRBJ1-4; 10 nucleotides align to TRBD1. The J segment lost 8 bases and the V segment lost 7 bases, leaving 7 bases of the junction unmatched. The germline CDR1 and CDR2 sequences are MNHEY and SVGAGI. CDR3 length equals 14 residues. This chain's CDR3 is CASNWDRGGEKLFF. The CDR3 nucleotides are TGTGCCAGCAACTGGGACAGGGGTGGAGAAAAACTGTTTTTT.

The table lists this clonotype with a few counts. The chain combines TRBV10-3 with TRBJ2-3; D is perhaps TRBD2 (5 bases). There are 12 residues in the CDR3. Germline V CDR1 and CDR2: ENHRY, SYGVKD. V was trimmed by 10 bases and J by 4 bases, leaving 12 bases between them. The CDR3 DNA sequence: TGTGCCAGCACCGGGGTATCAGATACGCAGTATTTT. This translates into CASTGVSDTQYF.

The chain uses TRBV7-9 and TRBJ1-6; 7 bases map to TRBD1. From germline, CDR1 is SEHNR and CDR2 FQNEAQ (reference sequence). The CDR3 runs to 18 residues. With V trimmed by 3 bases and J by 5 bases, 13 bases remained unmatched. As DNA, the CDR3 is TGTGCCAGCAGCTTGATAAGGGGGCTAAGTTCGGATAATTCACCCCTCCACTTT. It translates to CASSLIRGLSSDNSPLHF.

The CDR3 region has the DNA TGTGCCAGTGATCCCGGGTACGGGGGCCAAACAGATACGCAGTATTTT. Translated: CASDPGYGGQTDTQYF. This chain links TRBV19 with TRBJ2-3; D might be TRBD1 or TRBD2, each matching 6 bases. CDR3 size: 16 residues. Germline-derived CDR1 and CDR2 are LNHDA and SQIVND (reference sequence). With 8 bases removed from V and 3 bases from J, the gap between germline ends came to 21 bases.

Notes on this clonotype: Relative to the germline gene, one junction end is altered; a read error may explain this. V is TRBV6-5 and J is TRBJ2-3, with 8 nucleotides matching TRBD2. Per germline, CDR1 MNHEY and CDR2 SVGAGI. There are 14 residues in the CDR3. CDR3 sequence reads: CTSSSPGLADTQYF. The CDR3 nucleotides read TGTACCAGCAGTTCACCGGGACTAGCAGATACGCAGTATTTT.

The chain is built from TRBV18 and TRBJ1-2; a weak D match, TRBD1 (6 bases). The CDR3 is 15 residues long. Germline CDR1 is KGHSH and CDR2 is LQKENI. V dropped 8 bases and J dropped 5 bases, with 21 bases sitting between them. The CDR3 protein is CASSSRGGGPYGYTF. Here the CDR3 DNA reads TGTGCCAGCAGTTCTCGGGGAGGGGGGCCTTATGGCTACACCTTC.

In its sample, this clonotype was seen many times. The J gene is TRBJ2-4, the V gene TRBV18; the D gene is possibly TRBD2 (6 bases). V was cut by 3 bases and J by 3 bases, with 12 bases left in between. This CDR3 is built from 15 residues. Germline V lookup: CDR1 KGHSH, CDR2 LQKENI. The CDR3 DNA follows: TGTGCCAGCTCACCTCCATCGGGGGACAAAAACATTCAGTACTTC. It specifies CASSPPSGDKNIQYF.

This clonotype has at least ten counts. V and J are TRBV27 and TRBJ1-6; maybe TRBD1 (6 bases). The V end lost 4 bases, the J end lost 10 bases, and 20 bases lay between the germline ends. This CDR3 has 16 amino acids. Germline values: CDR1 MNHEY, CDR2 SMNVEV (reference sequence). CDR3 DNA: TGTGCCAGCAGTTCAACCTTCGTGGGGGGGCTATCACCCCTCCACTTT. Translated: CASSSTFVGGLSPLHF.

This clonotype was found a few times. This chain links TRBV6-5 with TRBJ2-7, with TRBD2 identical over 14 bases. Germline CDR1 MNHEY, CDR2 SVGAGI. The CDR3 covers 16 residues. V lost 0 bases to trimming and J lost 4 bases; unmatched junction nucleotides: 2. The DNA for the CDR3 is TGTGCCAGCAGTTACTCGGGGACTAGCGGGGGTTACGAGCAGTACTTC. Amino acids: CASSYSGTSGGYEQYF.

This clonotype is a singleton in its sample. V is TRBV5-7 and J is TRBJ2-5; TRBD2 agrees at 12 bases. TRBV5-7 is an open reading frame whose function is uncertain. There are 14 residues in the CDR3. Losses at the gene ends were 8 bases for V and 5 bases for J; bases not matched to a gene: 7. The CDR3 nucleotides are TGTGCCAGTAGTACCGGACTAGCGGGGGAGACCCAGTACTTC. This sequence encodes CASSTGLAGETQYF.

The chain uses TRBV5-1 and TRBJ1-1; 7 bases are a match to TRBD1. The CDR3 consists of 14 residues. The germline V gene encodes CDR1 SGHRS and CDR2 YFSETQ. V shed 4 bases, J shed 3 bases, and the junction held 6 bases outside the gene matches. The chain's CDR3 is CASSQGGADTEAFF. CDR3 coding DNA: TGCGCCAGCAGCCAGGGGGGGGCCGACACTGAAGCTTTCTTT. The variable domain in full, with the rest retrieved from reference TRBV5-1 and TRBJ1-1, is KAGVTQTPRYLIKTRGQQVTLSCSPISGHRSVSWYQQTPGQGLQFLFEYFSETQRNKGNFPGRFSGRQFSNSRSEMNVSTLELGDSALYLCASSQGGADTEAFFGQGTRLTVV.

This sequence joins TRBV12-3 or TRBV12-4 and TRBJ1-6; no firm D call. The CDR3 has 15 residues. The ends were cut back, 6 bases at V and 0 bases at J, with 9 bases in the middle. The CDR3 loop reads CASSPESSYNSPLHF. The CDR3 DNA reads as TGTGCCAGCAGCCCAGAGAGCTCCTATAATTCACCCCTCCACTTT.